Shown below are 22 T cell receptor beta chains from a single sample sequenced in a study of T-cell reconstitution after alpha-beta-depleted transplantation in children. Researchers prepared the TCRbeta library using unique molecular identifiers, the study reports. TCRdb redid the calling of the PCR reads with MiXCR, one entry per CDR3 protein. The sample includes roughly 220,000 distinct CDR3 sequences, about 8.8% of them seen just once. The material was PBMCs from the stem cell graft donor, obtained from the stem cell graft. These receptors all stem from a human donor who donated a stem cell graft to a child with SCID.

Only a few counts were recorded for this clonotype. This rearrangement joins TRBV7-9 to TRBJ2-5; no reliable D call. The CDR3 contains 14 residues. Per the germline V gene, CDR1 is SEHNR and CDR2 is FQNEAQ (reference sequence). V was pared by 2 bases and J by 0 bases, with 7 bases between. The CDR3 sequence is CASSLMGNQETQYF. CDR3 bases: TGTGCCAGCAGCTTAATGGGGAACCAAGAGACCCAGTACTTC.

This clonotype appeared a few times. The rearrangement joins TRBV20-1 to TRBJ2-1, with D perhaps matching TRBD1 (7 bases). The CDR3 is made up of 15 amino acids. V lost 3 bases and J 6 bases, leaving 18 bases between the germline ends. Germline CDR1 and CDR2: DFQATT and SNEGSKA (reference sequence). The CDR3 nucleotides read TGCAGTGCTAGGTTAACCCGCAGGGGGGCCAATGAGCAGTTCTTC. Residues: CSARLTRRGANEQFF.

This clonotype was detected many times. This rearrangement joins TRBV10-3 to TRBJ2-3; possible D gene TRBD1, 6 bases. V lost 3 bases, J lost 3 bases, and 16 bases lay in between. The germline V gene encodes CDR1 ENHRY and CDR2 SYGVKD. The CDR3 loop spans 16 amino acids. The CDR3 loop reads CAISDSKSQGTDTQYF. CDR3 coding DNA: TGTGCCATCAGTGACTCGAAAAGCCAGGGGACAGATACGCAGTATTTT.

This clonotype was observed many times. V gene TRBV12-3 or TRBV12-4 combines with J gene TRBJ2-1; 9 bases map to TRBD2. With 6 bases clipped from V and 8 bases from J, the junction kept 8 bases outside the gene matches. The CDR3 length is 14 residues. CDR3 residues: CASRPGLAIDEQFF. DNA of the CDR3: TGTGCCAGCAGACCGGGACTAGCCATCGATGAGCAGTTCTTC.

The genes are TRBV16 and TRBJ1-2, with D possibly TRBD1 on 5 matching bases. V was pared by 1 base and J by 7 bases, with 10 bases between. The CDR3 is 13 amino acids. The germline CDR1 and CDR2 sequences are KGHSY and FQNENV. CDR3 region: CASSQLRDAGYTF. The CDR3 nucleotides are TGTGCCAGCAGCCAATTGAGGGACGCTGGCTACACCTTC. Using reference TRBV16 and TRBJ1-2 for the parts outside the CDR3, the full variable domain is GEEVAQTPKHLVRGEGQKAKLYCAPIKGHSYVFWYQQVLKNEFKFLISFQNENVFDETGMPKERFSAKCLPNSPCSLEIQATKLEDSAVYFCASSQLRDAGYTFGSGTRLTVV.

The sample holds many counts of this clonotype. This chain uses TRBV7-8 with TRBJ1-2, with D uncertain. Germline-derived CDR1 and CDR2 are SGHVS and FQNEAQ. Between the trimmed V and J ends, which lost 1 base and 4 bases, there was a span of 10 bases. The CDR3 has 14 residues. DNA of the CDR3: TGTGCCAGCAGCTTAGAAGGGATCTTCTATGGCTACACCTTC. Translation: CASSLEGIFYGYTF. The full variable domain, rest sourced from reference TRBV7-8 and TRBJ1-2, is GAGVSQSPRYKVAKRGQDVALRCDPISGHVSLFWYQQALGQGPEFLTYFQNEAQLDKSGLPSDRFFAERPEGSVSTLKIQRTQQEDSAVYLCASSLEGIFYGYTFGSGTRLTVV.

This clonotype was detected many times. V is TRBV4-3 and J is TRBJ2-7; D unclear. Germline V gene lookup returns CDR1 LGHNA and CDR2 YSLEER. The CDR3 consists of 15 residues. V lost 0 bases and J 3 bases, leaving 12 bases between the germline ends. CDR3 DNA: TGCGCCAGCAGCCAAGAACGGCAGCCAAACTACGAGCAGTACTTC. This sequence encodes CASSQERQPNYEQYF.

This clonotype was observed at least ten times. The chain couples TRBV7-2 to TRBJ1-1; 7 nucleotides match TRBD1. Germline loops: CDR1 SGHTA, CDR2 FQGNSA. The CDR3 consists of 14 residues. Trimming cost V 2 bases and J 4 bases; bases outside gene matches: 4. CDR3 sequence: CASSLMTGTTEAFF. The CDR3 DNA is TGTGCCAGCAGCTTAATGACAGGGACCACTGAAGCTTTCTTT.

This chain uses TRBV7-2 with TRBJ2-3; TRBD2 might be the D (5 bases). V dropped 1 base and J dropped 5 bases, with 13 bases sitting between them. Germline values: CDR1 SGHTA, CDR2 FQGNSA. This CDR3 has 15 amino acids. CDR3 DNA sequence: TGTGCCAGCAGCTTAGACGGGGTGCGAGGAGATACGCAGTATTTT. It codes for CASSLDGVRGDTQYF.

This clonotype appeared many times. V is TRBV12-3 or TRBV12-4 and J is TRBJ1-2, with TRBD1 matching 11 bases. The CDR3 runs 15 residues. Trimming cost V 9 bases and J 1 base; bases outside gene matches: 7. The CDR3 bases are TGTGCCAGTACGGACAGGGGGCGACATAACTATGGCTACACCTTC. Translating gives CASTDRGRHNYGYTF.

The table lists this clonotype with many counts. Its ends do not fully match the called genes, so a read error is possible. This chain links TRBV7-3 with TRBJ2-4; 7 bases agree with TRBD1. The CDR3 has 11 amino acids. Germline V gene lookup returns CDR1 SGHTA and CDR2 FQGTGA. CDR3 amino acids: CASSTRQGYNF. CDR3 nucleotides: TGTGCCAGCAGCACGCGACAGGGTTATAACTTC.

This clonotype appeared many times. The rearrangement links TRBV6-5 to TRBJ1-2, with 9 nucleotides matching TRBD1. Germline CDR1 reads MNHEY; CDR2 reads SVGAGI. The CDR3 totals 17 residues. V trimming: 6 bases; J trimming: 8 bases; junction bases outside the gene matches: 19. The CDR3 DNA is TGTGCCAGCAGACAATTACAGGGGGCGAAGGCACGAGGCGGCTACACCTTC. It yields the protein CASRQLQGAKARGGYTF.

This clonotype has at least ten counts. The rearrangement uses TRBV12-3 or TRBV12-4 and TRBJ1-1; a weak D match, TRBD1 (6 bases). The CDR3 spans 14 residues. The ends were cut back, 3 bases at V and 4 bases at J, with 12 bases in the middle. CDR3 amino acids: CASSFPGVGTEAFF. The CDR3 nucleotides are TGTGCCAGCAGTTTCCCAGGGGTGGGCACTGAAGCTTTCTTT.

This clonotype showed up many times. The chain has TRBV28 and TRBJ2-1; TRBD1 matches 7 bases. This CDR3 has 14 residues. Germline V CDR1 and CDR2: MDHEN, SYDVKM. V shed 5 bases, J shed 4 bases, and the junction held 5 bases outside the gene matches. CDR3 region: CASSPMTGYNEQFF. The CDR3 DNA sequence: TGTGCCAGCAGTCCAATGACAGGGTACAATGAGCAGTTCTTC.

Details on this clonotype: This may be a read error: a much more frequent sequence differs by one nucleotide. The chain is built from TRBV2 and TRBJ2-7; D gene ambiguous. The CDR3 is 16 residues long. Between the trimmed V and J ends, which lost 5 bases and 3 bases, there was a span of 20 bases. Looked up from germline, CDR1 is SNHLY and CDR2 is FYNNEI. The CDR3 DNA is TGTGCCAGCAGTACCGTATTCCGAGGACCTATCTACGAGCAGTACTTC. This gives the protein CASSTVFRGPIYEQYF.

In the case of this clonotype: A read error may explain this, as a much larger clone is one base away. CDR3 in amino acids: CASRVQGLAGDLYEQYF. In nucleotides, the CDR3 is TGTGCCAGCAGAGTCCAGGGACTAGCGGGGGATCTCTACGAGCAGTACTTC. V usage is TRBV7-2 and J usage is TRBJ2-7; TRBD2 matches 14 bases. Trimming removed 6 bases from V and 3 bases from J; junction bases left unmatched: 10. CDR1 and CDR2 from the germline V gene are SGHTA and FQGNSA. The CDR3 covers 17 residues.

Notes on this clonotype: This may be a read error, as it is one base from a much larger clone. The rearrangement joins TRBV6-2 or TRBV6-3 to TRBJ2-4; no definite D call. Germline V gene sequence: CDR1 MNHEY, CDR2 SVGEGT. The CDR3 extends over 15 amino acids. CDR3 in amino acids: CATLDPVIAKNIQNF. CDR3 nucleotides: TGTGCCACCCTTGACCCGGTGATAGCCAAAAACATTCAGAACTTC.

This clonotype was seen ten or more times. The chain recombines TRBV12-3 or TRBV12-4 with TRBJ2-7; a weak D match, TRBD1 (6 bases). This CDR3 has 14 amino acids. Between the trimmed V and J ends, which lost 4 bases and 0 bases, there was a span of 10 bases. The CDR3 sequence is CASSSQGFSYEQYF. CDR3 coding DNA: TGTGCCAGCAGTTCACAGGGTTTCTCCTACGAGCAGTACTTC.

This clonotype was found many times. The chain joins TRBV2 to TRBJ2-3, with D possibly being TRBD1 (6 bases). The CDR3 length is 15 residues. Trimming took off 7 bases at V and 4 bases at J, with 18 bases between the two ends. CDR1 is SNHLY and CDR2 is FYNNEI in the germline V gene. CDR3 bases: TGTGCCAGCAAGGTTTTGGAACAGGGCGCAGATACGCAGTATTTT. Translated, it gives CASKVLEQGADTQYF. The full variable domain, in which reference TRBV2 and TRBJ2-3 provide the parts outside the CDR3, is EPEVTQTPSHQVTQMGQEVILRCVPISNHLYFYWYRQILGQKVEFLVSFYNNEISEKSEIFDDQFSVERPDGSNFTLKIRSTKLEDSAMYFCASKVLEQGADTQYFGPGTRLTVL.

This clonotype was counted ten times or more. The rearrangement uses TRBV7-3 and TRBJ2-1; possibly TRBD2 for D (5 bases). The CDR3 has 13 residues. The V gene's germline CDR1 is SGHTA and CDR2 FQGTGA. V was pared by 4 bases and J by 6 bases, with 10 bases between. The CDR3 is CASSSGLGNEQFF. The CDR3 DNA reads as TGTGCCAGCAGCTCCGGACTTGGCAATGAGCAGTTCTTC.

The sample holds many counts of this clonotype. The CDR3 loop reads CASSESASSGGMETQYF. The DNA of the CDR3 is TGCGCCAGCAGTGAGTCGGCGTCTAGCGGGGGCATGGAGACCCAGTACTTC. The V gene is TRBV10-1, the J gene TRBJ2-5; 10 nucleotides align to TRBD2. The V and J ends lost 0 bases and 5 bases, in that order; junction bases with no gene match: 9. CDR1 is WNHNN and CDR2 is SYGVQD in the germline V gene (reference sequence). The CDR3 covers 17 residues.

This clonotype was counted ten times or more. The rearrangement links TRBV9 to TRBJ2-6; either TRBD1 or TRBD2 may fit D (5 bases each). Per germline, CDR1 SGDLS and CDR2 YYNGEE. The CDR3 has 16 amino acids. The V end was cut by 1 base, the J end by 2 bases, with 10 bases between. The CDR3 DNA reads TGTGCCAGCAGCGTACGGGGCTTCACTGGGGCCAACGTCCTGACTTTC. Amino acid sequence: CASSVRGFTGANVLTF.